The entry below gives a single T cell receptor beta chain sequence along with its context. What it binds is not known. Sequencing of TCR beta drew on CD8+ and CD4+ T cells from blood. This entry belongs to a study of CD8 T cells in Susac syndrome. Background on the study: Patients with Susac syndrome were therapy-naive, on corticosteroids, or on intravenous immunoglobulin alone at the time that blood was drawn.

Random hexamers were used to reverse transcribe about 0.5 to 1 ug of RNA. The method of amplification for TCR beta CDR3 was immunoSEQ multiplex PCR, covering 54 Vbeta and 13 Jbeta. TCRdb processed the immunoSEQ multiplex PCR reads anew with MiXCR; each CDR3 protein has one entry. The sample lists fewer than 200,000 distinct CDR3 sequences, 90% to 95% occurring once. Findings and caveats of the study: Clonal expansion was not seen in any Susac syndrome CD4+ T cell repertoire.

V shed 5 bases and J 4 bases; nucleotides not matched to a gene: 14. The CDR3 is 18 residues long. Germline assignment: CDR1 SGHTA and CDR2 FQGNSA. The TCR comes from a human donor with Susac syndrome. This chain uses TRBV7-2 with TRBJ2-2, with 9 nucleotides matching TRBD1. Specimen: CD4+ T cells from PBMCs. CDR3 DNA sequence: TGTGCCAGCAGCGCCGCCGTTGGGACAGGGATGGGCACCGGGGAGCTGTTTTTT. As protein: CASSAAVGTGMGTGELFF.